This is a list of T cell receptor beta chains from one sample in a study of blood T cell repertoires in COVID-19. The table came from immunoSEQ multiplex PCR; TCRdb's copy has only in-frame clones and leaves some out. The repertoire holds around 400,000 clones, with approximately 89% as singletons. The sample taken for sequencing was peripheral blood. These TCRs come from a woman aged 25 to 39 with COVID-19, enrolled during active disease. The conserved cysteine and the conserved F or W are not part of the CDR3 here.

TRBV6-5	ASSYRTGNTEAF
TRBV5-3	ARSGRGGRAETDTQY
TRBV19	ASSTTQGSYT
TRBV5-4	ASSRTSGTSYEQY
TRBV28	ASIGGDEKLF
TRBV27	ASRKESNQPQH
TRBV5-8	ASSLSPSSYEQY
TRBV4-3	ASSPSHYNEQF
TRBV30	AWSVGQTIQETQY
TRBV4-1	ASSEPGQRVSGANVLT
TRBV30	AWSPGTQYNEQF
TRBV23-1	ASSQSTGSKNIQY
TRBV5-1	ASSLVPGVRRGYT
TRBV30	AWSVPEGRFGYGYT
TRBV6-5	ASSLLQRVEQF
TRBV10-3	AISPVSSYEQY
TRBV14	AGGISGANVLT
TRBV28	ASNSNRGDQPQH
TRBV6-2/TRBV6-3	ASSYAGASEQY
TRBV2	ASSEAWVEGVGGH
TRBV18	ASSPGSGLATTDTQY
TRBV21-1	ASIKTRSSYNEQF
TRBV4-3	ASSRGFNEQF
TRBV11-3	ASSLYRDSASGEQF
TRBV30	AWTTGGPGNTIY
TRBV6-1	ASSELAGEEETQY
TRBV30	AWSSLAGGVTQY
TRBV4-1	ASKGLRTDTQY
TRBV12-2	ASRLRKTENTDTQY
TRBV15	ATSRQAGQPQH
TRBV27	ASSLSQGPTYEQY
TRBV3-1/TRBV3-2	ASSPTGGETQY
TRBV7-6	ASSLAGGEQY
TRBV28	ASRGLAGYQETQY
TRBV18	ASSPPAVTVTEAF
TRBV2	ASRNKVTGAYQPQH
TRBV30	AWSVGRGVGGNQPQH
TRBV27	ASSDRPGINQPQH
TRBV5-1	ASRDRPYEQY
TRBV7-2	ASSHGGRFSEQF
TRBV24-1	ATRAGTGDNEQF
TRBV3-1/TRBV3-2	ASSKESDRGIQY
TRBV27	ASTNYRLAGTLPQF
TRBV30	AWISGSDETQY
TRBV7-8	ASSNRDRGYEQY
TRBV10-3	AISEGGRAANEQF
TRBV5-1	ASSLVQESSYEQY
TRBV6-2/TRBV6-3	ASSFRDSYTGELF
TRBV4-3	ASSQDGTGYEQY
TRBV28	AAQVLPGTGELF
TRBV14	ASSPDRVAGELF
TRBV30	AWMDSGNTIY